This is a list of T cell receptor beta chains from one sample in a study of cytotoxic CD8 clonotypes in ibrutinib-treated CLL. Produced via immunoSEQ multiplex PCR; TCRdb's table is partial and in-frame only. Of 45,000 to 60,000 clones in the sample, around 55% were seen once. The source material was PBMCs, sampled after 24 months of ibrutinib treatment. The receptor set was obtained from a human donor with chronic lymphocytic leukemia. Both conserved end residues are part of each CDR3. The order of the fields is J gene, D gene, V gene, clone size, CDR3 protein, CDR3 DNA. A D gene is named only where the DNA matches it firmly. Part of the rows lack a size; the others show once, few, many or a class for expanded clones.

>TRBJ2-2|NA|TRBV7-8|once
CASSLLVAGELFF
TGTGCCAGCAGCTTATTAGTAGCCGGGGAGCTGTTTTTT
>TRBJ2-7|NA|TRBV5-6|NA
CASSGSLMHEQYF
TGTGCCAGCAGCGGGAGCTTAATGCACGAGCAGTACTTC
>TRBJ2-7|NA|TRBV6-8|NA
CASSYSKLRTTIYEQYF
TGTGCCAGCAGTTACTCGAAGTTACGGACTACTATCTACGAGCAGTACTTC
>TRBJ2-1|TRBD2|TRBV5-8|few
CASSPGTSSYNEQFF
TGTGCCAGCAGTCCCGGGACTAGTAGTTACAATGAGCAGTTCTTC
>TRBJ1-6|NA|TRBV19|NA
CASSIISRVASSYNSPLHF
TGTGCCAGTAGTATTATATCGCGAGTGGCCAGCTCCTATAATTCACCCCTCCACTTT
>TRBJ2-3|NA|TRBV6-5|many
CASSRKSTEAQYF
TGTGCCAGCAGTAGAAAGTCTACAGAAGCGCAGTATTTT
>TRBJ2-1|NA|TRBV7-2|many
CASSSRDYNEQFF
TGTGCCAGCAGCTCCCGGGACTACAATGAGCAGTTCTTC
>TRBJ2-1|NA|TRBV27|NA
CASRFLGNEQFF
TGTGCCAGCAGATTCCTAGGCAATGAGCAGTTCTTC
>TRBJ2-6|NA|TRBV29-1|few
CSVESGANVLTF
TGCAGCGTTGAAAGTGGGGCCAACGTCCTGACTTTC
>TRBJ2-1|TRBD1|TRBV19|few
CATRGVGTAIGEQFF
TGTGCCACTCGAGGGGTCGGGACAGCAATCGGTGAGCAGTTCTTC
>TRBJ2-1|NA|TRBV5-1|NA
CASSQDVSSYNEQFF
TGCGCCAGCAGCCAGGACGTTAGCTCCTACAATGAGCAGTTCTTC
>TRBJ2-3|NA|TRBV11-2|NA
CASSLDRAGDTQYF
TGTGCCAGCAGCTTAGATCGGGCGGGAGATACGCAGTATTTT
>TRBJ1-1|NA|TRBV2|NA
CASTGQYGNEAFF
TGTGCCAGCACCGGACAGTACGGAAATGAAGCTTTCTTT
>TRBJ2-1|NA|TRBV1|NA
CTSSQGGSGGHEYNEQFF
TGCACCAGCAGCCAAGGAGGTAGCGGGGGCCATGAATACAATGAGCAGTTCTTC
>TRBJ2-4|NA|TRBV10-2|NA
CASSEGPKNIQYF
TGCGCCAGCAGTGAGGGACCCAAAAACATTCAGTACTTC
>TRBJ2-6|TRBD1|TRBV4-1|few
CASSQWPAGQGTGANVLTF
TGCGCCAGCAGCCAGTGGCCCGCGGGACAGGGGACTGGGGCCAACGTCCTGACTTTC
>TRBJ2-5|TRBD2|TRBV7-8|NA
CASSRLAGAEETQYF
TGTGCCAGCAGCCGACTAGCGGGAGCTGAGGAGACCCAGTACTTC
>TRBJ1-2|TRBD1|TRBV4-1|NA
CASSVRGMGGGYTF
TGCGCCAGCAGCGTCAGGGGGATGGGCGGTGGCTACACCTTC
>TRBJ1-2|NA|TRBV28|NA
CASSSHTVSGYTF
TGTGCCAGCAGTTCGCACACCGTGAGTGGCTACACCTTC
>TRBJ1-2|NA|TRBV2|many
CASGTGPAIGYTF
TGTGCCAGCGGCACCGGGCCTGCGATTGGCTACACCTTC
>TRBJ1-3|NA|TRBV15|NA
CATSGDSSLTGNTIYF
TGTGCCACCAGCGGGGACTCCTCCCTCACTGGAAACACCATATATTTT
>TRBJ2-7|NA|TRBV4-2|few
CASSLSGPGSYEQYF
TGTGCCAGCAGCCTGAGCGGGCCGGGCTCCTACGAGCAGTACTTC
>TRBJ2-3|TRBD2|TRBV7-2|many
CASSLVPTLLAQSTDTQYF
TGTGCCAGCAGCTTAGTCCCCACTTTACTAGCGCAGAGCACAGATACGCAGTATTTT
>TRBJ2-7|NA|TRBV18|NA
CASSPPMTGGEQYF
TGTGCCAGCTCACCACCCATGACAGGCGGCGAGCAGTACTTC
>TRBJ1-4|NA|TRBV27|once
CASSLVAAGKLFF
TGTGCCAGCAGTTTGGTGGCAGCAGGAAAACTGTTTTTT
>TRBJ1-3|NA|TRBV6-6|NA
CASSSLLIGSGNTIYF
TGTGCCAGCAGCAGCCTCCTAATAGGCTCTGGAAACACCATATATTTT
>TRBJ2-3|TRBD1|TRBV11-3|NA
CASSLGTGGADTQYF
TGTGCCAGCAGCTTAGGGACAGGGGGCGCAGATACGCAGTATTTT
>TRBJ2-2|NA|TRBV9|few
CASSVEPSYTGELFF
TGTGCCAGCAGCGTAGAGCCTAGCTACACCGGGGAGCTGTTTTTT
>TRBJ1-2|NA|TRBV7-2|NA
CASSLVPELDVGTF
TGTGCCAGCAGCTTAGTTCCAGAGTTGGATGTCGGCACCTTC
>TRBJ2-2|TRBD2|TRBV23-1|few
CASSLAGGSGELFF
TGCGCCAGCAGTCTAGCGGGAGGATCCGGGGAGCTGTTTTTT
>TRBJ2-1|TRBD2|TRBV29-1|few
CSVDGLAPYYNEQFF
TGCAGCGTTGATGGACTAGCACCTTACTACAATGAGCAGTTCTTC
>TRBJ2-7|NA|TRBV6-1|NA
CASSRQFWADF
TGTGCCAGCAGCAGACAGTTCTGGGCAGACTTC
>TRBJ1-4|NA|TRBV6-5|few
CASSSMYATNEKLFF
TGTGCCAGCAGCTCCATGTACGCAACTAATGAAAAACTGTTTTTT
>TRBJ2-1|NA|TRBV4-2|NA
CASSQGSADEQFF
TGTGCCAGCAGCCAGGGTAGCGCTGATGAGCAGTTCTTC
>TRBJ2-1|NA|TRBV4-2|NA
CASSQVGGTTGTQFF
TGTGCCAGCAGCCAAGTAGGCGGAACTACAGGAACGCAGTTCTTC
>TRBJ1-1|NA|TRBV6-1|NA
CASLDRPNTEAFF
TGTGCCAGCCTAGACAGGCCGAACACTGAAGCTTTCTTT
>TRBJ2-7|NA|TRBV6-5|NA
CASRAPLGSSYEQYF
TGTGCCAGCAGGGCTCCTCTAGGTTCCTCCTACGAGCAGTACTTC
>TRBJ1-5|NA|TRBV19|NA
CASSILGGALSQPQHF
TGTGCCAGTAGTATCTTGGGGGGGGCTCTCTCTCAGCCCCAGCATTTT
>TRBJ1-2|TRBD1|TRBV18|NA
CASSPLAPTGGDYGYTF
TGTGCCAGCTCACCATTGGCACCGACAGGGGGCGACTATGGCTACACCTTC
>TRBJ1-5|NA|TRBV7-9|NA
CASSLGWDAIQPQHF
TGTGCCAGCAGCTTGGGTTGGGACGCGATTCAGCCCCAGCATTTT
>TRBJ2-1|TRBD1|TRBV7-8|few
CASSPRTGGLSNEQFF
TGTGCCAGCAGCCCCCGGACAGGGGGCTTGAGTAATGAGCAGTTCTTC
>TRBJ2-1|TRBD2|TRBV7-7|once
CASSLAGTSMWNEQFF
TGTGCCAGCAGCTTAGCTGGGACTAGTATGTGGAATGAGCAGTTCTTC
>TRBJ2-1|NA|TRBV5-6|NA
CASSLRLNEQFF
TGTGCCAGCAGCTTACGCCTCAATGAGCAGTTCTTC
>TRBJ2-7|NA|TRBV7-2|NA
CASATQTDYEQYF
TGTGCCAGCGCCACTCAGACCGACTACGAGCAGTACTTC
>TRBJ2-3|TRBD2|TRBV6-4|NA
CASSDSGRVTDTQYF
TGTGCCAGCAGTGACTCTGGGAGGGTTACAGATACGCAGTATTTT
>TRBJ1-3|TRBD1|TRBV19|NA
CASSPASGTGDPNSGNTIYF
TGTGCCAGTAGTCCAGCCTCCGGGACAGGGGACCCTAACTCTGGAAACACCATATATTTT
>TRBJ2-7|NA|TRBV6-1|NA
CASSEASGSGYEQYF
TGTGCCAGCAGTGAAGCCTCGGGTAGCGGTTACGAGCAGTACTTC
>TRBJ2-5|NA|TRBV27|few
CASSFDLQETQYF
TGTGCCAGCAGTTTCGACTTACAAGAGACCCAGTACTTC
>TRBJ1-2|NA|TRBV7-9|NA
CASSPTGVEDYGYTF
TGTGCCAGCAGCCCTACGGGGGTTGAGGATTATGGCTACACCTTC
>TRBJ1-4|NA|TRBV27|few
CASSLGREDEKLFF
TGTGCCAGCAGTTTAGGCAGGGAGGATGAAAAACTGTTTTTT
>TRBJ2-3|TRBD2|TRBV11-2|NA
CASSLGASGSTDTQYF
TGTGCCAGCAGCTTGGGGGCTAGCGGGAGCACAGATACGCAGTATTTT
>TRBJ2-1|TRBD1|TRBV2|NA
CASSHPDRGSYNEQFF
TGTGCCAGCAGCCACCCAGACAGGGGTTCGTACAATGAGCAGTTCTTC
>TRBJ2-7|NA|TRBV10-3|NA
CAISDRLVYEQYF
TGTGCCATCAGTGACCGACTAGTCTACGAGCAGTACTTC